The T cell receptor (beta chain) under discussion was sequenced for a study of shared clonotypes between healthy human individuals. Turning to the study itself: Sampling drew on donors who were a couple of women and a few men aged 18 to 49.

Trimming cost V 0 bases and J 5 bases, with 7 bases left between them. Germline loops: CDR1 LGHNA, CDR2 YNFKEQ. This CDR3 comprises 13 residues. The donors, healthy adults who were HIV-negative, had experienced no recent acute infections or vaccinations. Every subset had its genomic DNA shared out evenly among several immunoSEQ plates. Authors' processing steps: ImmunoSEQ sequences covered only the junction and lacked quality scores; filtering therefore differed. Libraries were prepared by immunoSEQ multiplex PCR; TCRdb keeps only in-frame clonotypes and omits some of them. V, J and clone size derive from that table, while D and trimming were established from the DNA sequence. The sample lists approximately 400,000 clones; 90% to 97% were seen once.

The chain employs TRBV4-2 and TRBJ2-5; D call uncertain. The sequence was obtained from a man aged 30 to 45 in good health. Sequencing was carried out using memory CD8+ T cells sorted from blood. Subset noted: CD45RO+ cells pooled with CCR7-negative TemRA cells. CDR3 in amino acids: CASSQERHETQYF. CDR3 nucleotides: TGTGCCAGCAGCCAAGAGAGGCACGAGACCCAGTACTTC.